The subject of this entry is one TCR beta chain. Recent vaccinations or acute infections were absent in the healthy HIV-negative adult donors. These data come from a study of shared clonotypes between healthy human individuals. The trim removed 0 bases at V and 8 bases at J, leaving 8 bases unmatched. The CDR3 loop spans 15 amino acids. Germline CDR1 and CDR2: SGHTS and YDEGEE. This table comes from immunoSEQ multiplex PCR, and its TCRdb copy is limited to in-frame clones, with some not included. The data contain about 480,000 clones, 75% to 85% of them seen just once; the ten biggest clones take up 13%.

The sample comprised PBMCs. The clonotype comes from a woman between 35 and 50 years old in good health. Some clones in this sample may be carry-over from other donors' samples. The chain combines TRBV5-8 with TRBJ2-1; 7 bases are shared with TRBD1. As DNA, the CDR3 is TGTGCCAGCAGCTTGGTCAGGGGGAAAATCTATGAGCAGTTCTTC. This codes for CASSLVRGKIYEQFF.